This T cell receptor beta chain was sequenced for a study of cytomegalovirus exposure and HLA in healthy donors. Study background: T cells numbering around 180 million yielded around 120 million unique TCR beta sequences in an earlier analysis. Whole-study results and caveats: Later analysis placed DRB1 highest and HLA-C lowest in TCR association rates, which differed by HLA locus.

CDR1 is SGHTA, CDR2 FQGTGA, per germline. Losses at the gene ends were 5 bases for V and 7 bases for J; bases not matched to a gene: 4. This CDR3 comprises 13 residues. A word on this clone: What it binds is unknown.

Primers: 60 Vbeta forward and 13 Jbeta reverse. Generated by immunoSEQ multiplex PCR, the TCRdb table keeps only in-frame clones and is missing some. The data contain 100,000 to 150,000 clones, 81% of them singletons. Though nominally healthy at sampling, donors likely had unrecorded immune exposures. This sequence was found in a man younger than 35 in good health and CMV-seronegative. Sequencing used PBMCs. This sequence joins TRBV7-3 and TRBJ1-5, with 8 bases matching TRBD1. CDR3 region: CASSMTGEQPQHF. In nucleotides, the CDR3 is TGTGCCAGCAGCATGACAGGGGAACAGCCCCAGCATTTT. Combining the CDR3 with reference TRBV7-3 and TRBJ1-5 gives the whole variable domain GAGVSQTPSNKVTEKGKYVELRCDPISGHTALYWYRQSLGQGPEFLIYFQGTGAADDSGLPNDRFFAVRPEGSVSTLKIQRTERGDSAVYLCASSMTGEQPQHFGDGTRLSIL.